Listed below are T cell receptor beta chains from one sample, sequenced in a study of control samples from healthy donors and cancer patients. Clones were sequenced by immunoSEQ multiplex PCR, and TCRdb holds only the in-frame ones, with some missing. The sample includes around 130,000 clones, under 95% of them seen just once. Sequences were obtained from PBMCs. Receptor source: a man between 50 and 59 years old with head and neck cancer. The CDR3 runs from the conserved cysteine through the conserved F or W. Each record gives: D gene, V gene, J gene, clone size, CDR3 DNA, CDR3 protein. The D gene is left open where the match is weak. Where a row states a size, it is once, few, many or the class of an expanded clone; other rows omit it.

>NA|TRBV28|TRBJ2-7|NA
TGTGCCAGCAGTTTCGCGGTTTACGAGCAGTACTTC
CASSFAVYEQYF
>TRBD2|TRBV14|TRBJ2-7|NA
TGTGCCAGCAGCCTTCCGGGACTAGCGGGGGGGACTTCTGGGCAGTACTTC
CASSLPGLAGGTSGQYF
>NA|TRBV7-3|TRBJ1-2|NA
TGTGCCAGCAGCTTAACGGGGGGGCAAGTTGGCTACACCTTC
CASSLTGGQVGYTF
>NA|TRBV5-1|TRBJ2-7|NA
TGCGCCAGCAGCTTAGCACATGACGAGCAGTACTTC
CASSLAHDEQYF
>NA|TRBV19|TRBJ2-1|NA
TGTGCCAGTAGTATTTGGGGATCCCCGAGGGATGAGCAGTTCTTC
CASSIWGSPRDEQFF
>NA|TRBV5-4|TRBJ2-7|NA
TGTGCCAGCAGCAAGGACTCGGGACGTTCTTACGAGCAGTACTTC
CASSKDSGRSYEQYF
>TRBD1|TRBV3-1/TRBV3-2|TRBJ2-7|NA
TGTGCCAGCAGCCAAGTTACCGGGACAGCATTTTCCTACGAGCAGTACTTC
CASSQVTGTAFSYEQYF
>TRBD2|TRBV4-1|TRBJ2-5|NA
TGCGCCAGCAGCCGCTTCCGGGGGGGCCAAGAGACCCAGTACTTC
CASSRFRGGQETQYF
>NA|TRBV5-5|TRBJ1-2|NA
TGTGCCAGCAGCTTGAGCGGCGAACTCGGCTATGGCTACACCTTC
CASSLSGELGYGYTF
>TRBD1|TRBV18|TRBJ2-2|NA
TGTGCCAGCTCACCGGGACAGGGGGCCGACACCGGGGAGCTGTTTTTT
CASSPGQGADTGELFF
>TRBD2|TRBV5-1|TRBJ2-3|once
TGCGCCAGCAGCTTACTAGCGGGGGGGGCAGATACGCAGTATTTT
CASSLLAGGADTQYF
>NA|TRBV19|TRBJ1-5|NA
TGTGCCAGTAGCCTTGGGTGGTATAGCAATCAGCCCCAGCATTTT
CASSLGWYSNQPQHF
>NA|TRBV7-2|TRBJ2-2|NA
TGTGCCAGCAGCCCGATATGGGTGAACACCGGGGAGCTGTTTTTT
CASSPIWVNTGELFF
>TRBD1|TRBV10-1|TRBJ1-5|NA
TGCGCCAGCAGCCAGGGGGCACCGGCGCGACAGCCCCAGCATTTT
CASSQGAPARQPQHF
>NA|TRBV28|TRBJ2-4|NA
TGTGCCAGCAAATCCCCTAAGGGGATTGGGGACATTCAGTACTTC
CASKSPKGIGDIQYF
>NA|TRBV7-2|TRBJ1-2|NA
TGTGCCAGCAGCTTATCTGGGGGCGATGGCTACACCTTC
CASSLSGGDGYTF